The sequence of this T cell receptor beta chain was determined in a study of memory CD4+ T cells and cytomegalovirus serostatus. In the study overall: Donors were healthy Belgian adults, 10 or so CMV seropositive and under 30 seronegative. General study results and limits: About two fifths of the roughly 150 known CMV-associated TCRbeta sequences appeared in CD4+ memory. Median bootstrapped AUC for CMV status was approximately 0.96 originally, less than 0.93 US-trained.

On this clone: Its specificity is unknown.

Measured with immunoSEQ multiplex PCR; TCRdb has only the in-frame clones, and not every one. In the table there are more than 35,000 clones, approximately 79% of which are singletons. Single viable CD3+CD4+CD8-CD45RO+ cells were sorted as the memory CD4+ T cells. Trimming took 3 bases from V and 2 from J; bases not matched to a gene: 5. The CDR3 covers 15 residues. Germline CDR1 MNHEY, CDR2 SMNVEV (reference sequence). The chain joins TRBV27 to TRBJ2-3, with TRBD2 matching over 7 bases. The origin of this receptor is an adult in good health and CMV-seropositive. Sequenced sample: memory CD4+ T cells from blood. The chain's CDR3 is CASSFRGVSTDTQYF. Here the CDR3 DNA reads TGTGCCAGCAGTTTCCGGGGGGTCTCCACAGATACGCAGTATTTT.